This T cell receptor beta chain originates from a study of control samples from healthy donors and cancer patients. The data were produced by immunoSEQ multiplex PCR, yet TCRdb's version contains in-frame clones alone and is incomplete. Of 110,000 to 150,000 clones in the sample, roughly 94% are singletons; the top ten hold approximately 14%. Trimming cost V 4 bases and J 0 bases, with 13 bases left between them. The germline V gene encodes CDR1 SGHRS and CDR2 YFSETQ. This CDR3 contains 15 residues. Sequences were obtained from PBMCs. The clonotype was recovered from a man aged 55 to 70 with colorectal cancer. The V and J genes are TRBV5-1 and TRBJ2-5; TRBD2 is a possible D gene (6 bases). The CDR3, as DNA: TGCGCCAGCAGCACCCAGACGGGGGACCAAGAGACCCAGTACTTC. This gives the protein CASSTQTGDQETQYF. Full variable domain (rest looked up from reference TRBV5-1 and TRBJ2-5): KAGVTQTPRYLIKTRGQQVTLSCSPISGHRSVSWYQQTPGQGLQFLFEYFSETQRNKGNFPGRFSGRQFSNSRSEMNVSTLELGDSALYLCASSTQTGDQETQYFGPGTRLLVL.